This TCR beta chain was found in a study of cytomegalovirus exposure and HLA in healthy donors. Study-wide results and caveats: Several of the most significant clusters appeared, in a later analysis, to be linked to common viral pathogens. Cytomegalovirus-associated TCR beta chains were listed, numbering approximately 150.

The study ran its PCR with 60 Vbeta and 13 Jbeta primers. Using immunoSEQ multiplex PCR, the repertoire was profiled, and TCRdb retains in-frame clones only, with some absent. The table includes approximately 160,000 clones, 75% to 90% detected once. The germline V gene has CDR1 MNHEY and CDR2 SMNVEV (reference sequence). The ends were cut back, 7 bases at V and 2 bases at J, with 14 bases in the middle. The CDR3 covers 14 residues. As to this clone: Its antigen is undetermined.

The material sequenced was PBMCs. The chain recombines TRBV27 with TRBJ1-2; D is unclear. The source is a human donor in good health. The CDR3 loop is CASTLFPGNYGYTF. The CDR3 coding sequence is TGTGCCAGCACACTTTTCCCGGGGAACTATGGCTACACCTTC.